The present entry profiles one TCR beta chain with its context. Its specificity is not known. The assay was immunoSEQ multiplex PCR, and TCRdb's table has in-frame clones only and misses some. The data contain about 41,000 clones, 85% to 95% of them singletons. Germline V CDR1 and CDR2: SGHDT, YYEEEE. CDR3 length: 13 residues. Between the trimmed V and J ends, which lost 2 bases and 1 base, there was a span of 6 bases. This entry belongs to a study of graft-versus-host responses after intestinal transplantation. At the level of the study: Recipients obtained multivisceral, liver-intestinal, or isolated intestinal transplants.

Notes on the study in general: There were GvH clones found in recipient marrow, and some of them appeared first in ileum or blood.

V and J are TRBV5-6 and TRBJ1-1; D is unclear. This sequence originates from a human donor who was the organ donor for an intestinal transplant. The sequences come from unstimulated CD8+ T cells sorted from spleen or lymph node cells, collected before transplant. CDR3 sequence: CASSFPENTEAFF. The CDR3 DNA reads TGTGCCAGCAGCTTTCCAGAGAACACTGAAGCTTTCTTT.